The 31 T cell receptor beta chains given below trace back to one sample, sequenced in a study of blood T cell repertoires in COVID-19. TCRdb's table, derived via immunoSEQ multiplex PCR, lists solely in-frame clones and lacks some. The table records more than 150,000 clones, roughly nine tenths of them present only once. Sequenced sample: peripheral blood. The receptors were gathered from a woman aged 70 to 79 with acute or convalescent COVID-19.

V usage is TRBV5-1 and J usage is TRBJ2-3; 10 nucleotides match TRBD2. The germline V gene has CDR1 SGHRS and CDR2 YFSETQ. V shed 4 bases and J 0 bases; nucleotides not matched to a gene: 5. The CDR3 totals 16 residues. CDR3 sequence: CASSPRTSGSTDTQYF. CDR3 bases: TGCGCCAGCAGCCCTCGGACTAGCGGAAGCACAGATACGCAGTATTTT.

This chain joins TRBV4-2 and TRBJ2-1, with D uncertain. Germline CDR1 reads LGHNA; CDR2 reads YNFKEQ. The CDR3 is 15 residues long. V was clipped by 0 bases and J by 4 bases, with 10 bases between them. The CDR3 coding sequence is TGTGCCAGCAGCCAAGATGTAGTTTGGTACAATGAGCAGTTCTTC. Translated: CASSQDVVWYNEQFF.

V and J are TRBV5-1 and TRBJ1-6; 8 bases fit TRBD1. V lost 2 bases, J lost 3 bases, and 4 bases stayed unmatched. CDR1 and CDR2 from the germline V gene are SGHRS and YFSETQ. This CDR3 has 16 amino acids. The CDR3 DNA reads as TGCGCCAGCAGCTTATCACAGGGGGGCTATAATTCACCCCTCCACTTT. It codes for CASSLSQGGYNSPLHF.

This chain joins TRBV2 and TRBJ2-1; 13 bases fit TRBD2. The CDR3 sequence is 15 residues long. The J segment lost 8 bases and the V segment lost 6 bases, leaving 7 bases of the junction unmatched. Germline CDR1 and CDR2: SNHLY and FYNNEI. CDR3 loop: CASSPGTSGAHEQFF. DNA for the CDR3: TGTGCCAGCAGCCCCGGGACTAGCGGGGCCCATGAGCAGTTCTTC.

This clone was observed a single time. V is TRBV5-1 and J is TRBJ1-2; weak D call: TRBD1 (6 bases). Germline V CDR1 and CDR2: SGHRS, YFSETQ. V lost 2 bases and J lost 6, with 14 bases in between. This CDR3 is built from 14 residues. CDR3 nucleotides: TGCGCCAGCAGCTTACAGGGTGAGGTCGATGGCTACACCTTC. This codes for CASSLQGEVDGYTF.

The V and J genes are TRBV7-2 and TRBJ2-7, with D possibly being TRBD1 (6 bases). V lost 1 base, J lost 2 bases, and 9 bases lay in between. The germline CDR1 and CDR2 sequences are SGHTA and FQGNSA. The CDR3 is 14 amino acids. The CDR3 DNA reads TGTGCCAGCAGCTTAGGGGGGACACCCTACGAGCAGTACTTC. This gives the protein CASSLGGTPYEQYF. Variable domain in full (rest from reference TRBV7-2 and TRBJ2-7): GAGVSQSPSNKVTEKGKDVELRCDPISGHTALYWYRQSLGQGLEFLIYFQGNSAPDKSGLPSDRFSAERTGGSVSTLTIQRTQQEDSAVYLCASSLGGTPYEQYFGPGTRLTVT.

The V gene is TRBV7-8, the J gene TRBJ2-1, with 11 nucleotides matching TRBD2. In germline, CDR1 is SGHVS, CDR2 FQNEAQ. Trimming cost V 5 bases and J 6 bases; bases outside gene matches: 24. The CDR3 has 21 residues. In nucleotides, the CDR3 is TGTGCCAGCAGCCCCCGAAATAGACAGGGGGGTAGCGGGAGGGCCCCCAATGAGCAGTTCTTC. It translates to CASSPRNRQGGSGRAPNEQFF.

This clone was seen only a few times. The chain couples TRBV4-3 to TRBJ2-7, with D possibly being TRBD1 (6 bases). Germline CDR1 is LGHNA and CDR2 is YSLEER. CDR3 length: 15 amino acids. The V end lost 1 base, the J end lost 3 bases, and 13 bases lay between the germline ends. CDR3 bases: TGCGCCAGCAGCCAAGTTGGGGACAAAGACTACGAGCAGTACTTC. Translating gives CASSQVGDKDYEQYF.

This rearrangement joins TRBV5-1 to TRBJ2-7; 8 bases align to TRBD1. Germline trimming cut 0 bases from V and 0 bases from J; bases unmatched to any gene: 5. Germline CDR1 SGHRS, CDR2 YFSETQ. This CDR3 has 16 residues. The CDR3 region has the DNA TGCGCCAGCAGCTTGGCCGGACAGGGTGCCTCCTACGAGCAGTACTTC. Its translation is CASSLAGQGASYEQYF.

The chain has TRBV5-1 and TRBJ2-7, with unresolved D. The ends were cut back, 0 bases at V and 2 bases at J, with 9 bases in the middle. CDR1 and CDR2 (germline): SGHRS, YFSETQ. This CDR3 region has 14 residues. The CDR3 DNA follows: TGCGCCAGCAGCTTGGGCGTGAATACCTACGAGCAGTACTTC. Translated: CASSLGVNTYEQYF. The full variable domain, its missing parts supplied by reference TRBV5-1 and TRBJ2-7, is KAGVTQTPRYLIKTRGQQVTLSCSPISGHRSVSWYQQTPGQGLQFLFEYFSETQRNKGNFPGRFSGRQFSNSRSEMNVSTLELGDSALYLCASSLGVNTYEQYFGPGTRLTVT.

A single count supports this clone. The chain is built from TRBV6-2 or TRBV6-3 and TRBJ2-7; the D gene is possibly TRBD2 (6 bases). Trimming shortened V by 6 bases and J by 3 bases, and 21 bases separated the two germline ends. This CDR3 has 16 amino acids. Germline assignment: CDR1 MNHEY and CDR2 SVGEGT. CDR3 loop: CASSKGTAQMGYEQYF. The DNA for the CDR3 is TGTGCCAGCAGCAAAGGGACTGCCCAAATGGGCTACGAGCAGTACTTC.

The chain uses TRBV28 and TRBJ1-4, with 9 bases fitting TRBD1. CDR1 is MDHEN, CDR2 SYDVKM, per germline. Losses at the gene ends were 4 bases for V and 8 bases for J; bases not matched to a gene: 8. This CDR3 is 15 amino acids long. CDR3 region: CASSSSGTGREKLFF. For the CDR3, the DNA is TGTGCCAGCAGTTCATCCGGGACAGGGAGAGAAAAACTGTTTTTT.

The genes are TRBV30 and TRBJ1-3; possible D gene TRBD1, 6 bases. The CDR3 extends over 13 amino acids. Per germline, CDR1 GTSNPN and CDR2 SVGIG (reference sequence). V lost 8 bases and J lost 4, with 15 bases in between. Here the CDR3 reads CAETTGTGNTIYF. The CDR3, as DNA: TGTGCCGAAACCACAGGGACGGGAAACACCATATATTTT.

The chain is built from TRBV2 and TRBJ2-5; TRBD1 matches 8 bases. Losses at the gene ends were 6 bases for V and 5 bases for J; bases not matched to a gene: 5. Per germline, CDR1 SNHLY and CDR2 FYNNEI. CDR3 length equals 13 residues. The DNA of the CDR3 is TGTGCCAGCAGCTGGACAGGGAGGGAGACCCAGTACTTC. This sequence encodes CASSWTGRETQYF.

The V gene is TRBV12-3 or TRBV12-4, the J gene TRBJ1-1, with D hard to call. The CDR3 covers 13 residues. V dropped 2 bases and J dropped 1 base, with 5 bases sitting between them. The chain's CDR3 is CASSLLKNTEAFF. The CDR3, as DNA: TGTGCCAGCAGTTTACTTAAGAACACTGAAGCTTTCTTT.

V and J are TRBV21-1 and TRBJ1-2. TRBV21-1 is flagged as a pseudogene. The CDR3 spans 12 residues. The CDR3 region is CASSKARGRYTF. The CDR3 DNA reads TGTGCCAGCAGCAAAGCTCGGGGAAGGTACACCTTC.

V usage is TRBV4-3 and J usage is TRBJ2-1, with 9 bases that match TRBD1. CDR1 and CDR2 (germline): LGHNA, YSLEER. The CDR3 has 15 amino acids. J was trimmed by 6 bases and V by 3 bases; bases with no gene match: 6. The CDR3 sequence: CASSQGQGHSNEQFF. The CDR3 DNA reads as TGCGCCAGCAGCCAGGGACAGGGCCATAGCAATGAGCAGTTCTTC.

This chain connects TRBV5-4 to TRBJ1-2, with 8 nucleotides matching TRBD1. The CDR3 totals 14 residues. V was pared by 1 base and J by 5 bases, with 4 bases of the junction left unmatched. Looked up from germline, CDR1 is SGHNT and CDR2 is YYREEE (reference sequence). The CDR3 here is CASSLSGGVYGYTF. CDR3 sequence (DNA): TGTGCCAGCAGCTTGTCAGGGGGCGTTTATGGCTACACCTTC.

The genes are TRBV7-8 and TRBJ1-2, with D unclear. Per germline, CDR1 SGHVS and CDR2 FQNEAQ. V gave up 5 bases and J gave up 8 bases, with 12 bases separating them. This CDR3 spans 12 amino acids. Here the CDR3 reads CASSLIAEGYTF. The CDR3 DNA reads as TGTGCCAGCAGCCTGATCGCCGAGGGCTACACCTTC.

The genes are TRBV19 and TRBJ1-2; D remains ambiguous. CDR3 size: 13 residues. V dropped 10 bases and J dropped 2 bases, with 14 bases sitting between them. CDR1 is LNHDA, CDR2 SQIVND, per germline (reference sequence). The CDR3: CATWRRGNYGYTF. As DNA, the CDR3 is TGTGCCACGTGGAGGCGCGGGAACTATGGCTACACCTTC.

The sample holds one count of this clone. This chain connects TRBV7-2 to TRBJ2-2, with 8 bases that match TRBD2. The germline gives CDR1 SGHTA, CDR2 FQGNSA. The trim removed 3 bases at V and 4 bases at J, leaving 7 bases unmatched. This CDR3 has 16 amino acids. CDR3 sequence (DNA): TGTGCCAGCAGCTTCCCTAGCGGGTCTTTCACCGGGGAGCTGTTTTTT. Protein: CASSFPSGSFTGELFF.

The V call is TRBV21-1, the J call TRBJ1-6; no check of the table's D call, TRBD1, against the DNA was made. TRBV21-1 is termed a pseudogene. The CDR3 runs to 15 residues. The chain's CDR3 is CASSKAAGYNSPLHF. DNA for the CDR3: TGTGCCAGCAGCAAAGCTGCAGGCTATAATTCACCCCTCCACTTT.

The gene calls are TRBV24-1 and TRBJ2-3, with D unresolved. The CDR3 is 13 residues long. Germline assignment: CDR1 KGHDR and CDR2 SFDVKD. With 6 bases removed from V and 1 base from J, the gap between germline ends came to 7 bases. The CDR3 sequence is CATSLRGTDTQYF. CDR3 bases: TGTGCCACCAGTCTAAGAGGCACAGATACGCAGTATTTT.

The V and J genes are TRBV4-2 and TRBJ1-4; a possible D gene is TRBD1 (6 bases). Germline assignment: CDR1 LGHNA and CDR2 YNFKEQ. This CDR3 is built from 16 residues. Trimming removed 2 bases at V and 8 bases at J, with 18 bases between. CDR3 coding DNA: TGTGCCAGCAGCCAACCCTGGGGAGGGGGAGAAGAAAAACTGTTTTTT. Amino acid sequence: CASSQPWGGGEEKLFF.

This clone occurred once. This chain connects TRBV4-3 to TRBJ1-5; TRBD1 is a possible D gene (5 bases). Germline assignment: CDR1 LGHNA and CDR2 YSLEER. Trimming removed 3 bases at V and 5 bases at J, with 11 bases between. The CDR3 has 14 amino acids. The CDR3 reads CASSQGGRDQPQHF. Here the CDR3 DNA reads TGCGCCAGCAGCCAGGGAGGCAGGGATCAGCCCCAGCATTTT.

V usage is TRBV7-9 and J usage is TRBJ2-3, with TRBD2 identical over 9 bases. CDR3 length: 15 amino acids. V shed 1 base, J shed 4 bases, and the junction held 3 bases outside the gene matches. CDR1 is SEHNR, CDR2 FQNEAQ, per germline (reference sequence). The CDR3 is CASSLDSGGSDTQYF. In DNA, the CDR3 is TGTGCCAGCAGCTTAGACAGCGGGGGGTCAGATACGCAGTATTTT.

The J gene is TRBJ1-4, the V gene TRBV2; the D gene is possibly TRBD1 (5 bases). Trimming removed 4 bases at V and 3 bases at J, with 15 bases between. There are 16 residues in the CDR3. Germline CDR1 SNHLY, CDR2 FYNNEI. CDR3 sequence reads: CASSAYVGGPNEKLFF. Written as DNA, the CDR3 is TGTGCCAGCAGTGCCTACGTCGGGGGTCCTAATGAAAAACTGTTTTTT.

The genes are TRBV6-6 and TRBJ2-1; 9 bases line up with TRBD2. The V gene's germline CDR1 is MNHNY and CDR2 SVGAGI (reference sequence). CDR3 size: 18 residues. Trimming cost V 5 bases and J 1 base; bases outside gene matches: 12. The CDR3 coding sequence is TGTGCCAGCAGTCCTGTGACTAGCGGAGTCAATTCCTACAATGAGCAGTTCTTC. It specifies CASSPVTSGVNSYNEQFF.

The J gene is TRBJ2-5, the V gene TRBV19, with 7 nucleotides matching TRBD1. Germline trimming cut 0 bases from V and 5 bases from J; bases unmatched to any gene: 6. Germline CDR1 is LNHDA and CDR2 is SQIVND (reference sequence). This CDR3 comprises 15 residues. The CDR3 is CASSIETGTGETQYF. The CDR3 coding sequence is TGTGCCAGTAGTATAGAGACAGGGACGGGGGAGACCCAGTACTTC.

The chain recombines TRBV3-1 (or the pseudogene TRBV3-2) with TRBJ1-5, with 7 bases aligning to TRBD1. The CDR3 loop spans 13 amino acids. The germline gives CDR1 LGHDT, CDR2 YNNKEL (reference sequence). The ends lost 8 bases at V and 7 bases at J; junction bases unmatched: 8. The CDR3 DNA reads as TGTGCCAGCGGAAACAGGGGAGCCCAGCCCCAGCATTTT. Its translation: CASGNRGAQPQHF.

The chain combines TRBV5-1 with TRBJ1-5, with 12 bases matching TRBD1. This CDR3 is 15 amino acids long. Germline trimming cut 2 bases from V and 5 bases from J; bases unmatched to any gene: 2. Per the germline V gene, CDR1 is SGHRS and CDR2 is YFSETQ. For the CDR3, the DNA is TGCGCCAGCAGCTTAGGGACAGGGGGCGATCAGCCCCAGCATTTT. This translates into CASSLGTGGDQPQHF. Drawing the rest from reference TRBV5-1 and TRBJ1-5, the complete variable domain is KAGVTQTPRYLIKTRGQQVTLSCSPISGHRSVSWYQQTPGQGLQFLFEYFSETQRNKGNFPGRFSGRQFSNSRSEMNVSTLELGDSALYLCASSLGTGGDQPQHFGDGTRLSIL.